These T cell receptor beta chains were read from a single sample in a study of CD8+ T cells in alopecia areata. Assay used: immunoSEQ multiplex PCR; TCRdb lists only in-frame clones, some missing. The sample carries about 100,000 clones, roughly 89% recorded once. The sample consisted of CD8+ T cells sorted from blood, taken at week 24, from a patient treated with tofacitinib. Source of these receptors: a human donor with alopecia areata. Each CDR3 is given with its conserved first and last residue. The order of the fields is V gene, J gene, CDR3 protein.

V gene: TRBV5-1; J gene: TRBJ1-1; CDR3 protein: CASSPRDQRDTEAFF
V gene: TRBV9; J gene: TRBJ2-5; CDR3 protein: CASSVAGGLWETQYF
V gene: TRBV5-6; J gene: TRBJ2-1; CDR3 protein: CASSLTSGYNEQFF
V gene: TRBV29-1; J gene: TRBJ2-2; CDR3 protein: CSTLGGHETGELFF
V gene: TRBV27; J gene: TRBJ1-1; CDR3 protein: CASSSMAGMNTEAFF
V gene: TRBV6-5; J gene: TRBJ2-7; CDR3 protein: CASSSEAQSRQYF
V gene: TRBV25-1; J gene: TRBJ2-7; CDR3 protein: CASSDPVTGDNYEQYF
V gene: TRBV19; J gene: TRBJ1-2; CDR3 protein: CASSIGGGIGYTF
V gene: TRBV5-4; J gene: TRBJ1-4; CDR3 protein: CASSFRGGEKLFF
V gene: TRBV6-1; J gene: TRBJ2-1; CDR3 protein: CAGLGGAGGRNEQFF
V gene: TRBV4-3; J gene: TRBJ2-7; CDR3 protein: CASSQDRAGVGEQYF
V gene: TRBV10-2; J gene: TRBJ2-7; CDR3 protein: CASSGTDTYEQYF
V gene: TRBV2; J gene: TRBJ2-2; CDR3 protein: CASSDSLRVAGELFF
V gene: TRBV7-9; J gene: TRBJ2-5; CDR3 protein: CASSWVGEVLWGQETQYF
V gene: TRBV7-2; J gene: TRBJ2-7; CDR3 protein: CASSWVSSGAYEQYF
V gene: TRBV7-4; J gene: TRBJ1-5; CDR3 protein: CASSLGPRQGKDQPQHF
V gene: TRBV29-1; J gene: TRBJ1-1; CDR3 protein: CSVRIAGESSTEAFF
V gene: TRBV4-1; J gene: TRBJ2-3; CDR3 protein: CASSQVGLSPDTQYF
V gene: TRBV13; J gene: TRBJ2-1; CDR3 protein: CASRRQGNEQFF
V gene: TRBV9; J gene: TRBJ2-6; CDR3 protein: CASSVVPSEETPGANVLTF
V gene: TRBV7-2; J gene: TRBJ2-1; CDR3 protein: CASSLSGSSYNEQFF
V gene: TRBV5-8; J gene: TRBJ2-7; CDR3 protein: CASSLVQVTYEQYF
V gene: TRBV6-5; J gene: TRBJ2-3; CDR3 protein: CASRLRDSTDTQYF
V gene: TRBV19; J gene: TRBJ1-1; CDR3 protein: CASSILSTGGLRRAFF
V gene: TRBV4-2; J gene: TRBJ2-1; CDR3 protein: CASTLAPGLADNEQFF
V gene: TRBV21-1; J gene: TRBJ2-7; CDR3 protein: CASSKVLGTGYPQYF
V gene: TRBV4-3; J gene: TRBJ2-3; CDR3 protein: CASSQDERGWGTDTQYF
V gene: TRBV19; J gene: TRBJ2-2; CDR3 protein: CASSIVRTSGGAVLSTGELFF
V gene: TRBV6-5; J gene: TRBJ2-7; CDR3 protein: CASSLRHSQMEQYF
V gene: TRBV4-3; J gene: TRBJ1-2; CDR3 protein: CASSQDGGGATGYTF
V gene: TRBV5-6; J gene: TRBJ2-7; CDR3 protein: CASSLLGSYEQYF
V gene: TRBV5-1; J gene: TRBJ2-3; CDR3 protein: CASSWTVAGADTQYF
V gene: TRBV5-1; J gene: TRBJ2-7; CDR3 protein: CASSTGQKNEQYF
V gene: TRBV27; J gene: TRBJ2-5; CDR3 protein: CASSFAGQETQYF
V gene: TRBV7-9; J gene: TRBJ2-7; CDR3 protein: CASSWVQGIGEQYF
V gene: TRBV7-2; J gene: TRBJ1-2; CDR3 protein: CASSLVGQGAEGYTF
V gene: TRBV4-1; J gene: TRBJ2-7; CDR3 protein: CASSQDGPGTGTYEQYF
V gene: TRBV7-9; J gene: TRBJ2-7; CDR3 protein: CASSFPSSYEQYF
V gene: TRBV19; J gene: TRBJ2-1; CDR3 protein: CASSMGVAGEQFF
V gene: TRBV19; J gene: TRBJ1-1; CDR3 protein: CASSGTANTEAFF
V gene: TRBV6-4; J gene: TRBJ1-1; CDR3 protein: CASRLQGSNTEAFF
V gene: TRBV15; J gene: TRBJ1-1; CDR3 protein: CATSIDRNTEAFF
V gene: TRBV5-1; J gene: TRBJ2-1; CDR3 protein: CASSLRGPYNEQFF
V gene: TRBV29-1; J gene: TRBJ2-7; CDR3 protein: CSVEGQNSYEQYF
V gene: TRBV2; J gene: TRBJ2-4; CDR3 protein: CASGAEWAKNIQYF
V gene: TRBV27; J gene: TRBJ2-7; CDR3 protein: CASSLGAGTYEQYF
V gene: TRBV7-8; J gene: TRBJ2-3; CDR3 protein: CASSRGGASTDTQYF
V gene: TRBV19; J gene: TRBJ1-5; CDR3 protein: CASSQGYGNQPQHF
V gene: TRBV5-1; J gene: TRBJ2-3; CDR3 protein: CASSGMGLAGATDTQYF
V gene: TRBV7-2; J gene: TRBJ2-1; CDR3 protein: CASSLQQSSYNEQFF
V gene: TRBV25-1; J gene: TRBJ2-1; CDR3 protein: CASSEGQPGTFDEQFF